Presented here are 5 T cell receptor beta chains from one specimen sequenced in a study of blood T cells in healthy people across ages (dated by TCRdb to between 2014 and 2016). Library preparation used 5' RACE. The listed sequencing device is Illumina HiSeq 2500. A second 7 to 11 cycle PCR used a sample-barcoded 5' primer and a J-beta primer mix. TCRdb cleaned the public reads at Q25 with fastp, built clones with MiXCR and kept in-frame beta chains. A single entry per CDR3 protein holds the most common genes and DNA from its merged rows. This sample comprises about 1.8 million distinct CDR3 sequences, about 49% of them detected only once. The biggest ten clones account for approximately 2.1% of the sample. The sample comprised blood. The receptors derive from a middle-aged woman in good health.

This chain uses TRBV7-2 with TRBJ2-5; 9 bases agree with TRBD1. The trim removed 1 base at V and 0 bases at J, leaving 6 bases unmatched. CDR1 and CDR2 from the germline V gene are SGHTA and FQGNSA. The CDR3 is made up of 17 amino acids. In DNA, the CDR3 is TGTGCCAGCAGCTTAGGAGCTGGGACAGGGTACCAAGAGACCCAGTACTTC. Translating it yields CASSLGAGTGYQETQYF.

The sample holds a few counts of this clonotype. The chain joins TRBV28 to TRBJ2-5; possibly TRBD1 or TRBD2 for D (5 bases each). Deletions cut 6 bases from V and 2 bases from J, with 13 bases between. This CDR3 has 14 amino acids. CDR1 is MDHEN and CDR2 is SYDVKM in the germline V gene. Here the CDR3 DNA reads TGTGCCAGCAGGGGACCGGGACCACAAGAGACCCAGTACTTC. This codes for CASRGPGPQETQYF.

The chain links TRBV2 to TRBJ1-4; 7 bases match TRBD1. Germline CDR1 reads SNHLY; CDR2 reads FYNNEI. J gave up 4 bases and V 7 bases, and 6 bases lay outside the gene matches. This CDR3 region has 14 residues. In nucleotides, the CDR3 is TGTGCCAGCATTCAGACAGGGATTAATGAAAAACTGTTTTTT. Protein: CASIQTGINEKLFF.

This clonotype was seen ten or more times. CDR3 loop: CASSSPGQASSYEQYF. In DNA form, the CDR3 reads TGTGCCAGCAGCTCGCCGGGACAGGCCAGCTCCTACGAGCAGTACTTC. This chain links TRBV7-2 with TRBJ2-7, with 8 bases fitting TRBD1. The germline V gene encodes CDR1 SGHTA and CDR2 FQGNSA. This CDR3 spans 16 amino acids. Losses at the gene ends were 4 bases for V and 0 bases for J; bases not matched to a gene: 8.

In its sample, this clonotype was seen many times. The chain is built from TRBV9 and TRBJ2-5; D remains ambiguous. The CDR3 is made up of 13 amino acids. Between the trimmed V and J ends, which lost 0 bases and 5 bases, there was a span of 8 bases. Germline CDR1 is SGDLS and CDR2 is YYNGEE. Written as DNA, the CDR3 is TGTGCCAGCAGCGTAGTAGGCAGGGAGACCCAGTACTTC. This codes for CASSVVGRETQYF. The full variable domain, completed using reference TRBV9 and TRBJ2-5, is DSGVTQTPKHLITATGQRVTLRCSPRSGDLSVYWYQQSLDQGLQFLIQYYNGEERAKGNILERFSAQQFPDLHSELNLSSLELGDSALYFCASSVVGRETQYFGPGTRLLVL.